The T cell receptor beta chain described here comes from a study of blood T cell repertoires in COVID-19. Across the whole study: Acute-phase and convalescent COVID-19 samples originated in the United States, Italy and Spain. Nucleic acid was either cDNA or gDNA, and it came from T cells, B-cell-depleted T cells, or PBMCs.

The count of this clone is one. The authors' processing: It was from reference gene primer amplification that nucleated cell counts were estimated. TCRdb keeps only in-frame clones here, not all; method: immunoSEQ multiplex PCR. V and J calls and clone size are given by that table; D and trimming were obtained from the DNA. The table has roughly 93,000 clones, 75% to 90% seen once; the top ten hold roughly 1.1%. V was trimmed by 3 bases and J by 1 base, leaving 13 bases between them. Germline V gene lookup returns CDR1 SGHRS and CDR2 YFSETQ. CDR3 length equals 15 residues. The sequence was obtained from a human donor in a cohort sampled during active COVID-19. Sequencing was performed on peripheral blood. The chain joins TRBV5-1 to TRBJ1-1; D might be TRBD1 (6 bases). As DNA, the CDR3 is TGCGCCAGCAGCTCCAGGACAGAGGGGAACACTGAAGCTTTCTTT. This sequence encodes CASSSRTEGNTEAFF.